This T cell receptor beta chain stems from a study of CD8 T cells in Susac syndrome. TEMRA cells were FACS-enriched and CD8+ and CD4+ T cells negatively isolated. The authors reverse transcribed roughly 0.5 to 1 ug RNA with random hexamers. The amplification used immunoSEQ multiplex PCR on TCR beta CDR3; it spanned 54 Vbeta and 13 Jbeta. MiXCR was run by TCRdb on the immunoSEQ multiplex PCR reads, yielding one entry per CDR3 protein. Among a few hundred thousand distinct CDR3 sequences listed, roughly 85% were seen once. Trimming cost V 3 bases and J 0 bases, with 7 bases left between them. The V gene's germline CDR1 is SGDLS and CDR2 YYNGEE. This CDR3 is built from 14 residues.

The receptor was isolated from a human donor with multiple sclerosis. The sample was CD8+ T cells from PBMCs. This chain uses TRBV9 with TRBJ1-5; D is uncertain. CDR3 DNA sequence: TGTGCCAGCAGCGGACACGATAGCAATCAGCCCCAGCATTTT. This codes for CASSGHDSNQPQHF.